This entry is about one TCR beta chain. Antigen: not known. The sample originates from a study of cytomegalovirus exposure and HLA in healthy donors. The germline V gene encodes CDR1 SGHTA and CDR2 FQGNSA. The CDR3 loop spans 13 amino acids. V was clipped by 2 bases and J by 5 bases, with 9 bases between them. Study-level findings and limits: In a later analysis, HLA-C alleles had the fewest associated TCRs, DRB1 alleles the most. A later analysis found that most CMV-associated TCR beta chains appeared HLA-restricted.

Participants comprised healthy donors of bone marrow. Use of 60 Vbeta and 13 Jbeta primers characterized the PCR. TCRdb's table, derived via immunoSEQ multiplex PCR, lists solely in-frame clones and lacks some. There are 90,000 to 120,000 clones in the sample; less than 85% occur only once, and more than 2% lies in the top ten. J is TRBJ2-5 and V is TRBV7-2, with a weak D call TRBD1 (6 bases). Source material: PBMCs. The receptor was isolated from a man aged 18 to 30 in good health and CMV-seronegative. CDR3 nucleotide sequence: TGTGCCAGCAGCTTATGGGGGCGGGAGACCCAGTACTTC. Translating gives CASSLWGRETQYF.